The 21 T cell receptor beta chains below were found in one sample sequenced in a study of blood T cell repertoires in COVID-19. The method was immunoSEQ multiplex PCR; TCRdb's version includes in-frame clones alone and lacks a portion of them. The repertoire holds 200,000 to 250,000 clones, with 70% to 90% as singletons. Sequencing input: PBMCs or T cells enriched from blood (not recorded which). These receptors were taken from a man aged 30 to 45 with acute COVID-19.

V gene TRBV15 combines with J gene TRBJ2-7; D may be TRBD2 (5 bases). The germline V gene has CDR1 LNHNV and CDR2 YYDKDF (reference sequence). The CDR3 loop spans 15 amino acids. Trimming removed 0 bases at V and 0 bases at J, with 9 bases between. In nucleotides, the CDR3 is TGTGCCACCAGCAGAGAAAGGGAGAGCTCCTACGAGCAGTACTTC. It yields the protein CATSRERESSYEQYF.

The V and J genes are TRBV19 and TRBJ2-2; 9 nucleotides agree with TRBD2. The V gene end was trimmed by 5 bases and the J gene end by 0 bases; junction bases not matched to a gene: 16. Per germline, CDR1 LNHDA and CDR2 SQIVND (reference sequence). The CDR3 has 20 residues. The chain's CDR3 is CASSVPGLAPLSANTGELFF. DNA for the CDR3: TGTGCCAGTAGTGTTCCGGGACTAGCTCCCCTCAGCGCGAACACCGGGGAGCTGTTTTTT.

The rearrangement joins TRBV7-2 to TRBJ1-6; D is unresolved. The germline V gene encodes CDR1 SGHTA and CDR2 FQGNSA. The CDR3 contains 13 residues. V was pared by 6 bases and J by 9 bases, with 12 bases between. DNA of the CDR3: TGTGCCAGCAGGTCGCAGGCCGTTTCACCCCTCCACTTT. It translates to CASRSQAVSPLHF.

J is TRBJ2-7 and V is TRBV25-1, with D perhaps TRBD1 (6 bases). The germline gives CDR1 MGHDK, CDR2 SYGVNS. The CDR3 is made up of 14 amino acids. V lost 3 bases and J 2 bases, leaving 11 bases between the germline ends. The CDR3 loop is CASSDSQGPYEQYF. The CDR3 bases are TGTGCCAGCAGTGACTCACAGGGTCCCTACGAGCAGTACTTC.

This clone has more than one count but fewer than ten. V usage is TRBV28 and J usage is TRBJ2-5; 8 bases line up with TRBD2. CDR1 and CDR2 from the germline V gene are MDHEN and SYDVKM. After removal of 10 bases from V and 5 bases from J, the junction contained 18 bases not matched to a gene. The CDR3 totals 16 residues. The CDR3 DNA reads as TGTGCCACCCGACTAGAGACGGGACTAGATTTCGAGACCCAGTACTTC. It yields the protein CATRLETGLDFETQYF.

The chain employs TRBV5-5 and TRBJ1-1, with a tentative D call TRBD1 (6 bases). Germline CDR1 reads SGHKS; CDR2 reads YYEKEE (reference sequence). The V end was cut by 4 bases, the J end by 2 bases, with 21 bases between. The CDR3 sequence is 17 residues long. The DNA of the CDR3 is TGTGCCAGCAGCCCGGACGAGGGGGTGAGACTAAACACTGAAGCTTTCTTT. Translation: CASSPDEGVRLNTEAFF.

The chain combines TRBV28 with TRBJ1-2; D is perhaps TRBD1 (6 bases). Trimming took off 11 bases at V and 6 bases at J, with 22 bases between the two ends. In germline, CDR1 is MDHEN, CDR2 SYDVKM. The CDR3 contains 14 residues. The CDR3: CACHTRTGIDGYTF. CDR3 bases: TGTGCCTGCCACACGCGAACAGGGATCGATGGCTACACCTTC.

Turning to this clone: The same CDR3 arises from other DNA sequences in this sample as well. The chain is built from TRBV7-2 and TRBJ2-5; tentative D call: TRBD1 (5 bases). Trimming removed 1 base at V and 1 base at J, with 7 bases between. The CDR3 runs to 14 residues. The germline CDR1 and CDR2 sequences are SGHTA and FQGNSA. In DNA form, the CDR3 reads TGTGCCAGCAGCTTAGGGGGCCCCCAAGAGACCCAGTACTTC. This translates into CASSLGGPQETQYF.

The chain carries TRBV6-5 and TRBJ2-7, with 8 bases aligning to TRBD1. Trimming took 8 bases from V and 2 from J; bases not matched to a gene: 11. Germline V CDR1 and CDR2: MNHEY, SVGAGI. The CDR3 is made up of 15 amino acids. The CDR3, as DNA: TGTGCCAGCTACACAAGGGACAGGCCTCCCTACGAGCAGTACTTC. This encodes CASYTRDRPPYEQYF.

The rearrangement joins TRBV9 to TRBJ2-6, with TRBD1 matching 7 bases. The CDR3 is 17 residues long. The V segment lost 4 bases and the J segment 4 bases; nucleotides outside the gene matches: 11. In germline, CDR1 is SGDLS, CDR2 YYNGEE. The CDR3 loop is CASSLHKTGSGANVLTF. The CDR3 nucleotides read TGTGCCAGCAGCCTCCACAAGACAGGGTCCGGGGCCAACGTCCTGACTTTC.

This clone appeared once. Sequence at one end of the junction differs from germline and may be a read error. This rearrangement joins TRBV4-2 to TRBJ2-1, with 7 bases aligning to TRBD1. The CDR3 consists of 15 residues. Germline V gene sequence: CDR1 LGHNA, CDR2 YNFKEQ. CDR3 in amino acids: CASSPGQASYNGQFF. The CDR3 coding sequence is TGTGCCAGCAGCCCCGGACAGGCCTCCTACAATGGGCAGTTCTTC.

In regard to this clone: Other DNA sequences in this specimen translate into the identical CDR3. In DNA form, the CDR3 reads TGTGCCATCAGGACAGGGTTGAACACTGAAGCTTTCTTT. Encoded protein: CAIRTGLNTEAFF. The chain uses TRBV10-3 and TRBJ1-1, with 7 bases identical to TRBD1. CDR1 is ENHRY, CDR2 SYGVKD, per germline. V was pared by 6 bases and J by 0 bases, with 1 base of the junction left unmatched. The CDR3 has 13 residues.

V usage is TRBV7-9 and J usage is TRBJ2-3; 10 nucleotides align to TRBD2. V gave up 3 bases and J gave up 6 bases; unmatched junction bases: 3. CDR3 length equals 14 residues. Germline V gene sequence: CDR1 SEHNR, CDR2 FQNEAQ (reference sequence). The CDR3 bases are TGTGCCAGCAGCTTGAGCGGGGGGGGCGATACGCAGTATTTT. It yields the protein CASSLSGGGDTQYF.

This chain uses TRBV7-9 with TRBJ1-5; D is possibly TRBD1 (5 bases). Germline lookup yields CDR1 SEHNR and CDR2 FQNEAQ (reference sequence). The CDR3 runs 16 residues. With 2 bases removed from V and 9 bases from J, the gap between germline ends came to 20 bases. The CDR3 is CASSLLTGTVGGPQHF. The CDR3 DNA sequence: TGTGCCAGCAGCTTATTGACTGGAACGGTCGGGGGGCCCCAGCATTTT.

CDR3 residues: CASSTTPNYGYTF. CDR3 bases: TGTGCCAGCAGTACAACCCCTAACTATGGCTACACCTTC. V usage is TRBV28 and J usage is TRBJ1-2; D gene ambiguous. This CDR3 has 13 residues. Trimming took off 5 bases at V and 0 bases at J, with 7 bases between the two ends. Germline CDR1 is MDHEN and CDR2 is SYDVKM.

The rearrangement joins TRBV5-1 to TRBJ2-5; 9 positions match TRBD2. Trimming took 4 bases from V and 5 from J; bases not matched to a gene: 15. CDR1 is SGHRS, CDR2 YFSETQ, per germline. The CDR3 is 17 amino acids. The CDR3 region has the DNA TGCGCCAGCAGCCGCCGTCGGGGCGGGGGGGCCTTGGAGACCCAGTACTTC. Protein sequence: CASSRRRGGGALETQYF.

The chain recombines TRBV6-4 with TRBJ2-2, with 7 nucleotides matching TRBD1. V dropped 6 bases and J dropped 0; count of bases not matched to a gene: 4. Germline V gene data show CDR1 as MRHNA and CDR2 as SNTAGT. The CDR3 contains 15 residues. CDR3 DNA: TGTGCCAGCAGCCCCCAGGGGGCGAACACCGGGGAGCTGTTTTTT. This encodes CASSPQGANTGELFF.

This chain uses TRBV15 with TRBJ1-1, with D uncertain. V lost 10 bases and J 1 base, leaving 13 bases between the germline ends. Germline CDR1 LNHNV, CDR2 YYDKDF (reference sequence). This CDR3 spans 13 amino acids. Here the CDR3 reads CASGSPQNTEAFF. As DNA, the CDR3 is TGTGCCAGCGGGAGCCCGCAGAACACTGAAGCTTTCTTT.

The rearrangement joins TRBV2 to TRBJ2-3; no reliable D call. The CDR3 contains 14 residues. CDR1 SNHLY and CDR2 FYNNEI come from the germline V gene. Trimming removed 6 bases from V and 2 bases from J, with 12 bases in between. CDR3 DNA sequence: TGTGCCAGCAGCAACACCTACTACACAGATACGCAGTATTTT. Translating it yields CASSNTYYTDTQYF.

This clone was seen more than once but under ten times. The chain employs TRBV10-3 and TRBJ2-3; TRBD1 matches at 8 bases. Losses at the gene ends were 6 bases for V and 5 bases for J; bases not matched to a gene: 7. The germline V gene has CDR1 ENHRY and CDR2 SYGVKD. There are 14 residues in the CDR3. The CDR3 reads CAIRGQGGEDTQYF. The DNA for the CDR3 is TGTGCCATCAGAGGACAGGGAGGAGAAGATACGCAGTATTTT.

This clone showed up just once. The gene calls are TRBV6-2 or TRBV6-3 and TRBJ1-1, with D hard to call. The CDR3 is 14 amino acids. Trimming shortened V by 5 bases and J by 6 bases, and 16 bases separated the two germline ends. Germline CDR1 and CDR2: MNHEY and SVGEGT. CDR3 loop: CASSGTGSGSEAFF. In DNA form, the CDR3 reads TGTGCCAGCAGTGGTACGGGGTCAGGATCTGAAGCTTTCTTT.